The rows below give T cell receptor beta chains drawn from one sample of a study of CD8+ T cells in alopecia areata. Repertoires were generated with immunoSEQ multiplex PCR, while TCRdb's copy carries only in-frame clones and drops some. The table records 150,000 or so clones, around 55% of them present only once. Sequenced material: CD8+ T cells sorted from blood, taken at week 0. The receptors originated from a human donor with alopecia areata. Each CDR3 is given with its conserved first and last residue. D genes are given only for firm matches. The size entry is marked missing in some rows and otherwise reads once, few, many or a size class.

TRBV6-4,TRBJ2-1,NA,NA,TGTGCCAGCAGTACGGGGATTAGCAATGAGCAGTTCTTC,CASSTGISNEQFF
TRBV4-3,TRBJ2-7,NA,NA,TGCGCCAGCAGCCAAGATAAGGCCGGAGGGAACGAGCAGTACTTC,CASSQDKAGGNEQYF
TRBV6-5,TRBJ1-5,NA,few,TGTGCCACCTCCGGGACGGATCTCAATCAGCCCCAGCATTTT,CATSGTDLNQPQHF
TRBV27,TRBJ2-2,TRBD1,few,TGTGCCAGCAGTTCGACAGGGCCGGCCACCGGGGAGCTGTTTTTT,CASSSTGPATGELFF
TRBV5-6,TRBJ2-5,NA,few,TGTGCCAGCAGCTTTATGACAGGACAAGAGACCCAGTACTTC,CASSFMTGQETQYF
TRBV30,TRBJ1-1,NA,NA,TGTGCCTGGAGTGTCCTCAAGAACACTGAAGCTTTCTTT,CAWSVLKNTEAFF
TRBV7-9,TRBJ2-5,NA,few,TGTGCCAGCAGCCGATGGGGCATAGAGACCCAGTACTTC,CASSRWGIETQYF
TRBV10-3,TRBJ2-2,TRBD1,few,TGTGCCATCAGTGAGTCGGGACAGGGAAACACCGGGGAGCTGTTTTTT,CAISESGQGNTGELFF
TRBV12-5,TRBJ2-7,NA,few,TGTGCTAGTGGTTTTGAGGCAGCCTCCTACGAGCAGTACTTC,CASGFEAASYEQYF
TRBV6-5,TRBJ1-1,NA,few,TGTGCCAGCAGACAATACCCCACAGGGCAGGAAGCTTTCTTT,CASRQYPTGQEAFF
TRBV13,TRBJ1-1,TRBD1,few,TGTGCCAGCAGCTTAGACAGGGGCACTGAAGCTTTCTTT,CASSLDRGTEAFF
TRBV19,TRBJ2-1,NA,NA,TGTGCCAGTAGTATCGGCTTTGGGGATGAGCAGTTCTTC,CASSIGFGDEQFF
TRBV4-3,TRBJ2-6,NA,few,TGCGCCAGCAGCCAAGCCCCGGGACGAACCTCTGGGGCCAACGTCCTGACTTTC,CASSQAPGRTSGANVLTF
TRBV4-3,TRBJ2-1,NA,NA,TGCGCCAGCAGCCAAGATCCGGACTTAGTACAGTCATGGAATGAGCAGTTCTTC,CASSQDPDLVQSWNEQFF
TRBV30,TRBJ2-1,NA,NA,TGTGCCTGGAGGGAATACAATGAGCAGTTCTTC,CAWREYNEQFF
TRBV10-3,TRBJ1-1,TRBD1,few,TGTGCCATCAGTGACCTACAGGGGGTGGCTGAAGCTTTCTTT,CAISDLQGVAEAFF
TRBV9,TRBJ2-2,NA,NA,TGTGCCAGCAGCCCGGGAGACGGTTCCTTCACCGGGGAGCTGTTTTTT,CASSPGDGSFTGELFF
TRBV25-1,TRBJ2-7,NA,NA,TGTGCCAGCAGTGAGCGGTACGAGCAGTACTTC,CASSERYEQYF
TRBV29-1,TRBJ2-1,NA,NA,TGCAGCGTTGATCCCGGCCCTGAGCAGTTCTTC,CSVDPGPEQFF
TRBV5-6,TRBJ1-2,TRBD1,NA,TGTGCCAGCGGAATCACGACAGGGAATAATGGCTACACCTTC,CASGITTGNNGYTF
TRBV7-9,TRBJ2-1,NA,few,TGTGCCAGCAGCCTCGGGACCTACAATGAGCAGTTCTTC,CASSLGTYNEQFF
TRBV7-9,TRBJ2-7,NA,NA,TGTGCCAGCAGCTGGCCCTCGGGACTTATCTACGAGCAGTACTTC,CASSWPSGLIYEQYF
TRBV5-6,TRBJ2-7,NA,NA,TGTGCCAGCAGTCGACAGGTAACGTACGAGCAGTACTTC,CASSRQVTYEQYF
TRBV29-1,TRBJ2-5,TRBD2,NA,TGCAGCGTTGAGGCCAGGGAGGGAACGGAGACCCAGTACTTC,CSVEAREGTETQYF
TRBV29-1,TRBJ1-1,NA,NA,TGCAGCGCTTTAGATGGGGCAACTGAAGCTTTCTTT,CSALDGATEAFF